A selection of T cell receptor beta chains follows, all from one sample in a study of T cell responses to AZD1222 COVID-19 vaccine. Only in-frame clones appear in the TCRdb table, and some are missing; sequencing was by immunoSEQ multiplex PCR. The table shows 140,000 to 150,000 clones, with about 90% occurring only once. Sequenced material: peripheral blood, taken 28 days after the second AZD1222 dose. Source of these receptors: an adult who received the AZD1222 COVID-19 vaccine. CDR3s include the opening cysteine and the closing phenylalanine or tryptophan. D genes are given only for firm matches. Expanded clones get a size class; other rows say once, few or many, or leave the size out.

abundance,j_gene,v_gene,len,d_gene,CDR3nt,CDR3aa
once,TRBJ1-1,TRBV6-5,15,NA,TGTGCCAGCAGCCGTACACCGGCCAGACTGAGTGAAGCTTTCTTT,CASSRTPARLSEAFF
NA,TRBJ2-2,TRBV5-1,15,NA,TGCGCCAGCAGCTTGGAGCAGACGAACACCGGGGAGCTGTTTTTT,CASSLEQTNTGELFF
NA,TRBJ2-1,TRBV24-1,13,NA,TGTGCCACCAACGATGGGAACAACAATGAGCAGTTCTTC,CATNDGNNNEQFF
NA,TRBJ1-2,TRBV15,14,NA,TGTGCCACCAGCAGAGGTCCGGGAAACTATGGCTACACCTTC,CATSRGPGNYGYTF
NA,TRBJ2-5,TRBV27,15,TRBD1,TGTGCCAGCAGTTTCCGAAGGGACAGCCAAGAGACCCAGTACTTC,CASSFRRDSQETQYF
NA,TRBJ1-2,TRBV9,12,TRBD1,TGTGCCAGCAGCACAGGGGTTGGTGGCTACACCTTC,CASSTGVGGYTF
NA,TRBJ1-1,TRBV28,12,NA,TGTGCCAGCAGGTGGCCACCACTAGAAGCTTTCTTT,CASRWPPLEAFF
NA,TRBJ2-2,TRBV7-3,16,NA,TGTGCCAGCAGCTTAAATCTCGAGACGAACACCGGGGAGCTGTTTTTT,CASSLNLETNTGELFF
NA,TRBJ2-1,TRBV4-3,17,NA,TGCGCCAGCAGCCAAGACACCCCCCGCGGGGTATTGAATGAGCAGTTCTTC,CASSQDTPRGVLNEQFF
NA,TRBJ2-2,TRBV11-2,15,NA,TGTGCCAGCAGTTTGGACTATCTAAACACCGGGGAGCTGTTTTTT,CASSLDYLNTGELFF
NA,TRBJ1-2,TRBV7-2,14,TRBD1,TGTGCCAGCAGTCCGACCGGACAGGGCTATGGCTACACCTTC,CASSPTGQGYGYTF
NA,TRBJ1-1,TRBV18,13,NA,TGTGCCAGCTCCTCCGGGGATGGGTCTGAAGCTTTCTTT,CASSSGDGSEAFF
NA,TRBJ2-5,TRBV6-1,15,TRBD1,TGTGCCAGCAGTGAATTGGGGACAGCACAAGAGACCCAGTACTTC,CASSELGTAQETQYF
NA,TRBJ2-7,TRBV20-1,14,TRBD1,TGCAGTGCAAGTTCCGGGACAGTATCCTACGAGCAGTACTTC,CSASSGTVSYEQYF
NA,TRBJ2-3,TRBV5-1,13,NA,TGCGCCAGCAGCAGATCCCAAACAGATACGCAGTATTTT,CASSRSQTDTQYF
NA,TRBJ1-1,TRBV29-1,14,TRBD1,TGCAGCGTTGAGGACAGGACAGGTGGCACTGAAGCTTTCTTT,CSVEDRTGGTEAFF
NA,TRBJ1-2,TRBV2,13,TRBD1,TGTGCCAGCACCAGGGGGACTAACTATGGCTACACCTTC,CASTRGTNYGYTF
NA,TRBJ2-7,TRBV6-2/TRBV6-3,16,TRBD2,TGTGCCAGCAGTGACACCGGGACTAGCGGGAGTTACGAGCAGTACTTC,CASSDTGTSGSYEQYF
NA,TRBJ1-2,TRBV27,13,NA,TGTGCCAGCAGTTTTGACAGCTCCTATGGCTACACCTTC,CASSFDSSYGYTF
NA,TRBJ2-2,TRBV2,15,TRBD1,TGTGCCAGCACCGGGACAGGGTCGAACACCGGGGAGCTGTTTTTT,CASTGTGSNTGELFF
NA,TRBJ2-7,TRBV3-1/TRBV3-2,17,TRBD2,TGTGCCAGCAGCCAAGAACGGGAGAGCGGGGGCTCCTACGAGCAGTACTTC,CASSQERESGGSYEQYF
NA,TRBJ2-1,TRBV24-1,17,TRBD2,TGTGCCACCAGTGATCCACTAGCGGCTCGACCTCACAATGAGCAGTTCTTC,CATSDPLAARPHNEQFF
NA,TRBJ2-7,TRBV5-6,14,NA,TGTGCCAGCAGCTTGGGGAGGGTTTCCTACGAGCAGTACTTC,CASSLGRVSYEQYF
NA,TRBJ1-2,TRBV5-5,16,NA,TGTGCCAGCAGCCCTTCGGCCCGAGGGGCCAAGGATGGCTACACCTTC,CASSPSARGAKDGYTF
NA,TRBJ1-4,TRBV10-3,16,NA,TGTGCCATCAGTGAGGGGCAGAGAGCAACTAATGAAAAACTGTTTTTT,CAISEGQRATNEKLFF
once,TRBJ2-5,TRBV11-2,18,TRBD2,TGTGCCAGCAGCTTAGACTCTGAGCTAGCGGGAGTGGGAGAGACCCAGTACTTC,CASSLDSELAGVGETQYF
NA,TRBJ1-2,TRBV19,18,NA,TGTGCCAGTAAATCTTCCGGTCTAAGTTGGCAGAACCACTATGGCTACACCTTC,CASKSSGLSWQNHYGYTF
NA,TRBJ1-5,TRBV7-6,12,TRBD1,TGTGCCAGCAGCTTCTACGGACAGGCCCAGCATTTT,CASSFYGQAQHF
NA,TRBJ1-1,TRBV18,13,NA,TGTGCCAGCTCACCCGGGAGGAACACTGAAGCTTTCTTT,CASSPGRNTEAFF
NA,TRBJ1-2,TRBV6-6,14,NA,TGTGCCAGCAGTCACGGACAGTCTAACTATGGCTACACCTTC,CASSHGQSNYGYTF
NA,TRBJ1-1,TRBV12-3/TRBV12-4,13,TRBD1,TGTGCCAGCAGGCCGACAGGGGATACTGAAGCTTTCTTT,CASRPTGDTEAFF
once,TRBJ1-2,TRBV27,14,NA,TGTGCCAGCAGCCAGATTGGGGGACACTATGGCTACACCTTC,CASSQIGGHYGYTF
once,TRBJ2-7,TRBV27,14,NA,TGTGCCAGCAGTTTCCCCGGACAGAACTACGAGCAGTACTTC,CASSFPGQNYEQYF
few,TRBJ1-5,TRBV6-1,15,TRBD1,TGTGCCAGCAGTGAAGGACAGGGTCCAGGTCAGCCCCAGCATTTT,CASSEGQGPGQPQHF
once,TRBJ2-1,TRBV4-3,18,TRBD2,TGCGCCAGCAGCCAAGAACCCTTTAGCGGGAGGGCCGGTAGTGAGCAGTTCTTC,CASSQEPFSGRAGSEQFF
NA,TRBJ2-7,TRBV19,12,NA,TGTGCCAGTAGCGGGGAAGGGTTGGAGCAGTACTTC,CASSGEGLEQYF
once,TRBJ1-1,TRBV5-1,13,NA,TGCGCCAGCAGCTTCGGGGAAGGCACTGAAGCTTTCTTT,CASSFGEGTEAFF
NA,TRBJ1-3,TRBV19,15,NA,TGTGCCAGTAGTTTTGGACGAGGCTCTGGAAACACCATATATTTT,CASSFGRGSGNTIYF
NA,TRBJ1-5,TRBV18,13,NA,TGTGCCAGCTCCGAGGGATCGGGTCAGCCCCAGCATTTT,CASSEGSGQPQHF
NA,TRBJ1-2,TRBV28,14,TRBD1,TGTGCCAGCAGCGTAGACAGGGCGCTATATGGCTACACCTTC,CASSVDRALYGYTF
NA,TRBJ2-7,TRBV9,15,TRBD2,TGTGCCAGCAGCGTAGGACTAGCGATCCCAAACGAGCAGTACTTC,CASSVGLAIPNEQYF
once,TRBJ1-2,TRBV7-2,12,NA,TGTGCCAGCAGCTTAGGGGGTTTTGGCTACACCTTC,CASSLGGFGYTF
NA,TRBJ1-2,TRBV5-1,13,NA,TGCGCCAGCAGCTCGACTGACCGCTATGGCTACACCTTC,CASSSTDRYGYTF
NA,TRBJ2-1,TRBV20-1,11,NA,TGCAGTCTCAGGGCCTACAATGAGCAGTTCTTC,CSLRAYNEQFF
NA,TRBJ1-3,TRBV7-9,16,NA,TGTGCCAGCAGCTTGGCTTTGGCTAGCTCTGGAAACACCATATATTTT,CASSLALASSGNTIYF
NA,TRBJ2-3,TRBV30,17,NA,TGTGCCTGGATCCCCACACTGACAGGAGTTAACACAGATACGCAGTATTTT,CAWIPTLTGVNTDTQYF
NA,TRBJ2-2,TRBV28,16,TRBD2,TGTGCCAGCAGCCCTAGGGCGGGAGGAAACACCGGGGAGCTGTTTTTT,CASSPRAGGNTGELFF
NA,TRBJ1-1,TRBV11-2,15,NA,TGTGCCAGCAGCTTAGTTTCGCGGGGTCGCGCTGAAGCTTTCTTT,CASSLVSRGRAEAFF
NA,TRBJ2-2,TRBV10-2,13,TRBD1,TGCGCCAGCAGGACAGGGGAATACGGGGAGCTGTTTTTT,CASRTGEYGELFF
NA,TRBJ2-1,TRBV5-1,15,TRBD2,TGCGCCAGCAGCATTACTAGCGGGAGGGCCGATGAGCAGTTCTTC,CASSITSGRADEQFF
NA,TRBJ1-2,TRBV6-5,14,NA,TGTGCCAGCAGCCCAACGGTGGTAGTATGGGGCTACACCTTC,CASSPTVVVWGYTF
NA,TRBJ1-5,TRBV28,15,NA,TGTGCCAGCAGTTTACCCGGACCGAGCAATCAGCCCCAGCATTTT,CASSLPGPSNQPQHF
NA,TRBJ2-3,TRBV7-8,15,NA,TGTGCCAGCAGCTTAGTCCCAGGGCGCACAGATACGCAGTATTTT,CASSLVPGRTDTQYF